This T cell receptor beta chain appears in the sequencing data of a study of CD8+ T cells in alopecia areata. About the research overall: Severity in treated patients was scored by percentage of scalp area affected. The study's findings and limits: Clarity of TCR sharing across patients fell short of that in mice, possibly HLA-related. Both scalp clonality and the expanded CD8+ clones among the top 100 showed a significant decrease with tofacitinib.

As to this clone: Antigen specificity is unknown.

cDNA reverse transcribed from extracted RNA served as the sequencing template. Produced via immunoSEQ multiplex PCR; TCRdb's table is partial and in-frame only. The data show 150,000 to 200,000 clones, 51% seen once. Described treatment: oral pan-JAK inhibitor, 5-10 mg twice daily. The sequencing here drew on CD8+ T cells sorted from blood, taken at roughly week 53, from a patient treated with tofacitinib. The receptor was derived from a human donor with alopecia areata.

The CDR3 protein is CASSYSQGYDEQYF. The CDR3 DNA reads TGTGCCAGCAGTTATTCGCAAGGGTATGACGAGCAGTACTTC. This sequence joins TRBV6-5 and TRBJ2-7; D call uncertain. V lost 3 bases to trimming and J lost 5 bases, with 14 bases between them. This CDR3 spans 14 amino acids. From germline, CDR1 is MNHEY and CDR2 SVGAGI.